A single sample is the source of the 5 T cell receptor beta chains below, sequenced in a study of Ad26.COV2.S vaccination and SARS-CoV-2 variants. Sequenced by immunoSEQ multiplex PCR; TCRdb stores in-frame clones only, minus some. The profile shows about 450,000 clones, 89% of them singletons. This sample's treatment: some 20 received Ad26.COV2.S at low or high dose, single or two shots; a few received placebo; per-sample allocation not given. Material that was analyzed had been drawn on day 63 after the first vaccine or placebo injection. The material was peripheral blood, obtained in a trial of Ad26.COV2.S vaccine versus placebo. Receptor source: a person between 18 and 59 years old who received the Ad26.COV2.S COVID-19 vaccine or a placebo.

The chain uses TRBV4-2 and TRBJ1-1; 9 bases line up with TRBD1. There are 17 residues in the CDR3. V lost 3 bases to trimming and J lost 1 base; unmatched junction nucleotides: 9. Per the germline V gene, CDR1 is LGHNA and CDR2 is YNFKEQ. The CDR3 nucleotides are TGTGCCAGCAGCCAGGTAGACAGGGGGAAAGGGAACACTGAAGCTTTCTTT. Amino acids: CASSQVDRGKGNTEAFF.

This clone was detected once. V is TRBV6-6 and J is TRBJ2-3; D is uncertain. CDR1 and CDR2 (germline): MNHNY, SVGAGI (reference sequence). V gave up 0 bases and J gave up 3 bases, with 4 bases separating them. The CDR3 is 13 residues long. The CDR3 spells CASSYSATDTQYF. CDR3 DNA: TGTGCCAGCAGTTACTCAGCGACAGATACGCAGTATTTT.

The CDR3 protein is CASSFAASNQPQHF. CDR3 sequence (DNA): TGTGCCAGCAGCTTCGCGGCAAGCAATCAGCCCCAGCATTTT. This chain links TRBV5-5 with TRBJ1-5; D remains unclear. V lost 2 bases and J lost 1, with 7 bases in between. There are 14 residues in the CDR3. Germline V gene sequence: CDR1 SGHKS, CDR2 YYEKEE (reference sequence).

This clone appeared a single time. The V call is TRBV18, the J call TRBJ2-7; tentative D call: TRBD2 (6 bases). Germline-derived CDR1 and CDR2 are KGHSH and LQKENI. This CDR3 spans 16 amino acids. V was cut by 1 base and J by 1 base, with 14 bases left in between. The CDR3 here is CASSPRRGQASYEQYF. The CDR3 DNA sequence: TGTGCCAGCTCACCACGGCGGGGTCAGGCTTCCTACGAGCAGTACTTC.

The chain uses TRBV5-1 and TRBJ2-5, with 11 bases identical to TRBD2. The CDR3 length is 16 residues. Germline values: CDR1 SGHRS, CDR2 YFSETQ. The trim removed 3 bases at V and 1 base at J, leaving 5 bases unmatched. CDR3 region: CASSSPSGGPQETQYF. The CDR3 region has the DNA TGCGCCAGCAGCTCTCCTAGCGGGGGGCCCCAAGAGACCCAGTACTTC.